This T cell receptor (beta chain) was found in a study of early T cells in non-severe SARS-CoV-2 infection. One entry per CDR3 protein results from TCRdb running MiXCR on the 5' RACE reads. The sample yields some 96,000 distinct CDR3 sequences, roughly 9.6% seen once. Trimming removed 4 bases from V and 6 bases from J, with 19 bases in between. CDR1 WSHSY and CDR2 SAAADI come from the germline V gene. This CDR3 has 15 residues. This material consisted of whole blood, taken at baseline. The clonotype was recovered from an adult who was a healthcare worker with PCR-confirmed SARS-CoV-2 infection or an uninfected control (not recorded which). This chain connects TRBV10-2 to TRBJ2-7; D is unclear. CDR3 residues: CASSARLGINTEQYF. The CDR3 bases are TGCGCCAGCAGTGCCCGACTGGGGATTAATACCGAGCAGTACTTC.